This T cell receptor (beta chain) was sequenced during a study of T-cell memory formation after mild COVID-19. The length of the CDR3 is 15 residues. The V gene lost 2 bases and the J gene lost 3 bases, with 12 bases spanning the gap. TCRdb analysed the 5' RACE reads with MiXCR anew, one entry per CDR3 protein. Here the sample spans around 500,000 distinct CDR3 sequences, approximately 18% being singletons. The origin of this receptor is an adult woman who had mild COVID-19 (a few samples of this study predate the infection). Cell type and time point are not known. The sequenced material came from PBMCs or a T cell subset sorted from them (not recorded which). The V gene is TRBV12-3 or TRBV12-4, the J gene TRBJ2-3; possibly TRBD1 or TRBD2 for D (5 bases each). The CDR3 DNA follows: TGTGCCAGCAGTTTAATAAGGGGCGGGACAGATACGCAGTATTTT. This encodes CASSLIRGGTDTQYF.